The clone carrying this T cell receptor beta chain has just a few counts. Its antigen is not known. The data stem from a study of post-analysis software for immune sequencing data. Turning to the study itself: Several disease courses (relapsing-remitting, secondary progressive and progressive-relapsing) of multiple sclerosis were included. The study, taken as a whole, reports: About five TRBV segments, including TRBV5-6, TRBV5-1 and TRBV20-1, were more frequent in patients than controls. Significantly lower normalized Chao1 diversity was found in patients with multiple sclerosis relative to controls.

CDR1 is DFQATT and CDR2 is SNEGSKA in the germline V gene (reference sequence). The CDR3 is 15 amino acids. Trimming cost V 1 base and J 0 bases, with 11 bases left between them. Unique molecular identifiers featured in each of the TCR beta cDNA libraries. One entry per CDR3 protein, called by TCRdb with MiXCR from the PCR reads. Counted here are approximately 770,000 distinct CDR3 sequences, more than 45% occurring once; the ten biggest clones make up around 4.7%. The sequencing sample was made of blood. The TCR was taken from a girl under 18 with multiple sclerosis. The chain couples TRBV20-1 to TRBJ2-3; the D is unclear. The CDR3 loop is CSARGVRVSTDTQYF. CDR3 nucleotide sequence: TGCAGTGCTAGAGGGGTTAGAGTGAGCACAGATACGCAGTATTTT.